The TCR beta chain under discussion was sequenced for a study of molecular identifiers for immune sequencing clone quantification. General study findings and limits: Clones carrying above 20 RNA copies accounted for over 97% of effector molecules, under 1% in naive cells. Spiked Jurkat TCR RNA from one cell was reportedly detectable among some 930,000 naive cells.

Notes on this clonotype: What it binds is unknown. A much larger clone lies one base from this, so it may be a read error.

For bulk TCR libraries, previously described methods and listed TCR primers were used. TCRdb ran MiXCR on the PCR reads and lists one entry per CDR3 protein. Of hundreds of thousands of distinct CDR3 sequences listed, 25% are singletons. Germline V gives CDR1 MGHRA, CDR2 YSYEKL. The length of the CDR3 is 15 residues. In the sort, naive CD8 T cells were defined as CD8+CD4-CCR7+CD45RA+. The sequence came from a human donor in good health. Some libraries in this study had Jurkat cell RNA spiked in. This chain links TRBV4-1 with TRBJ2-7; possible D gene TRBD2, 8 bases. The sample was naive CD8+ T cells from blood, with Jurkat cell RNA spiked in. Subset in this sample: FACS-sorted CD8+CD4-CCR7+CD45RA+ naive T cells. As DNA, the CDR3 is TGCGCCAGCAGCTTAGCGGGACAGACCTCCTGCGAGCAGTACTTC. The encoded protein is CASSLAGQTSCEQYF.